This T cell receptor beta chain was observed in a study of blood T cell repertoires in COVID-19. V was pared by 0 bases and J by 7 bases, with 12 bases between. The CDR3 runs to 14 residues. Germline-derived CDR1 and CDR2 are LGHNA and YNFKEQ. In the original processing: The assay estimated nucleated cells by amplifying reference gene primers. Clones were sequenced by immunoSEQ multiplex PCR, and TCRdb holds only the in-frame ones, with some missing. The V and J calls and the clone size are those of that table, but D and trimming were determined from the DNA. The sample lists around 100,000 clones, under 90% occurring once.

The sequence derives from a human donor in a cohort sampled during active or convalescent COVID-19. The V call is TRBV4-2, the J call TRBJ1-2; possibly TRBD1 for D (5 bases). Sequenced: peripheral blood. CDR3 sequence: CASSQDLQGFGYTF. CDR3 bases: TGTGCCAGCAGCCAAGATCTCCAGGGCTTTGGCTACACCTTC.